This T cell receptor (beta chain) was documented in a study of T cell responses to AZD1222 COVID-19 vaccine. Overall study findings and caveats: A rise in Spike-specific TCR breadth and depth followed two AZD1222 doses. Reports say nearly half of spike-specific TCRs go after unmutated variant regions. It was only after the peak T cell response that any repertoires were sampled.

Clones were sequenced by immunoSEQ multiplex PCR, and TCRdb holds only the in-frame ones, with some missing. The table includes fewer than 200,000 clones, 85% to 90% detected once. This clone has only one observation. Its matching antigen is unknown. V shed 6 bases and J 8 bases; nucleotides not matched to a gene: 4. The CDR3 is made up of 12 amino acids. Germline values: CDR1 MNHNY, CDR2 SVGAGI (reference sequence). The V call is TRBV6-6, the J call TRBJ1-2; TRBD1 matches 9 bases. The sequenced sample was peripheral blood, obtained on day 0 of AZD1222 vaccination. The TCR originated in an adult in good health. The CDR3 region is CASSRDRDGYTF. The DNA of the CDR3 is TGTGCCAGCAGCCGGGACAGGGACGGCTACACCTTC.